Sequencing of this TCR beta chain was carried out in a study of Graves' ophthalmopathy and Graves' hyperthyroidism. Amplification from RNA transcripts yielded the TCR beta CDR3 regions. Amplification began with first-round RT-PCR using HTBI primers, then second-round multiplex PCR was performed. TCRdb ran MiXCR on the multiplex PCR reads and lists one entry per CDR3 protein. The sample contains roughly 170,000 distinct CDR3 sequences, around two fifths of which appear only once. In donors with ophthalmopathy, activity was moderate-to-severe, with CAS ≥3, NOSPECS ≥4 and duration under 3 months. Patients were left out if they had other autoimmune diseases, uncontrolled infections, pregnancy or lactation. This TCR came from a man aged 30 to 45 with Graves' ophthalmopathy. The sample was peripheral blood.

CDR3 sequence: CASGLQYYRCHEQYF. The CDR3 region has the DNA TGTGCTAGTGGTTTACAGTACTACAGGTGTCACGAGCAGTACTTC. The chain has TRBV12-5 and TRBJ2-7; the D gene is possibly TRBD1 (5 bases). This CDR3 has 15 residues. The V gene lost 3 bases and the J gene lost 5 bases, with 17 bases spanning the gap. Germline CDR1 LGHNT, CDR2 FRNRAP.